One and the same sample provided the 10 T cell receptor beta chains below, sequenced in a study of T cell responses to AZD1222 COVID-19 vaccine (dated by TCRdb to 2020 to 2022). The time point label for this specimen denotes: baseline before first vaccination. Library construction relied on the immunoSEQ multiplex PCR assay. TCRdb carries this immuneACCESS record with in-frame sequences only. Its versions omit some clonotypes, under half of them owing to an unresolved V gene in the studies checked, with the rest unexplained. This sample lists around 130,000 clones; approximately 93% were detected once. In total, the top ten clones hold 5% to 7% of the sample. This specimen was peripheral blood, taken on day 0 of AZD1222 vaccination. The receptors stem from an adult in good health.

The chain recombines TRBV7-8 with TRBJ2-2, with TRBD2 matching over 15 bases. CDR3 length equals 18 residues. In germline, CDR1 is SGHVS, CDR2 FQNEAQ. Losses at the gene ends were 4 bases for V and 8 bases for J; bases not matched to a gene: 11. The CDR3 region is CASSSAPGLAGGNGELFF. The CDR3 coding sequence is TGTGCCAGCAGCTCCGCCCCAGGACTAGCGGGAGGGAATGGGGAGCTGTTTTTT.

This clone has only one observation. The chain couples TRBV7-2 to TRBJ2-7; D is perhaps TRBD2 (5 bases). The CDR3 length is 13 residues. Trimming shortened V by 3 bases and J by 3 bases, and 9 bases separated the two germline ends. Germline CDR1 and CDR2: SGHTA and FQGNSA. The CDR3 nucleotides are TGTGCCAGCAGCTTTAGAGGACTCTACGAGCAGTACTTC. This gives the protein CASSFRGLYEQYF.

V is TRBV4-2 and J is TRBJ2-7; D gene uncertain. CDR3 length: 15 amino acids. Germline CDR1 is LGHNA and CDR2 is YNFKEQ. Trimming took off 0 bases at V and 2 bases at J, with 11 bases between the two ends. Here the CDR3 reads CASSQDGSPTYEQYF. The CDR3 DNA follows: TGTGCCAGCAGCCAAGATGGAAGCCCAACCTACGAGCAGTACTTC.

The chain employs TRBV15 and TRBJ2-7; D gene uncertain. The V end lost 0 bases, the J end lost 5 bases, and 11 bases lay between the germline ends. Germline CDR1 reads LNHNV; CDR2 reads YYDKDF (reference sequence). The CDR3 length is 14 residues. The CDR3 bases are TGTGCCACCAGCAGAGATCTGGCAGCAAACGAGCAGTACTTC. It yields the protein CATSRDLAANEQYF.

The V call is TRBV5-4, the J call TRBJ1-1; D not resolved. The CDR3 runs 12 residues. Germline V lookup: CDR1 SGHNT, CDR2 YYREEE (reference sequence). V lost 3 bases to trimming and J lost 3 bases, with 6 bases between them. The CDR3 sequence: CASSSGYTEAFF. The CDR3 DNA follows: TGTGCCAGCAGCTCCGGGTACACTGAAGCTTTCTTT.

The chain employs TRBV27 and TRBJ2-7, with 8 bases aligning to TRBD1. Germline CDR1 MNHEY, CDR2 SMNVEV (reference sequence). The CDR3 runs 13 residues. The trim removed 6 bases at V and 5 bases at J, leaving 6 bases unmatched. The CDR3 sequence: CASSRTGKDEQYF. DNA of the CDR3: TGTGCCAGCAGCCGGACAGGGAAGGACGAGCAGTACTTC.

Turning to this clone: At one of its ends the junction is not consistent with the germline gene, which may arise from a read error. The rearrangement uses TRBV10-3 and TRBJ2-7, with D possibly being TRBD1 (5 bases). The germline V gene encodes CDR1 ENHRY and CDR2 SYGVKD. The CDR3 loop spans 11 amino acids. CDR3 sequence reads: CAISERQGLNF. The CDR3 DNA reads TGTGCCATCAGTGAGAGGCAGGGCCTCAACTTC.

The CDR3 region is CASSSHKTKHNEQFF. The CDR3 bases are TGTGCCAGCAGCTCGCATAAGACTAAACACAATGAGCAGTTCTTC. This chain connects TRBV5-4 to TRBJ2-1; D perhaps matches TRBD2 (5 bases). Trimming took 3 bases from V and 5 from J, leaving 15 bases between them. Germline values: CDR1 SGHNT, CDR2 YYREEE (reference sequence). The CDR3 is made up of 15 amino acids.

The chain combines TRBV7-3 with TRBJ1-5, with no clear D. This CDR3 contains 14 residues. Germline assignment: CDR1 SGHTA and CDR2 FQGTGA. V gave up 3 bases and J gave up 3 bases, with 9 bases separating them. CDR3 nucleotide sequence: TGTGCCAGCAGCTTTTGCCAGGACAATCAGCCCCAGCATTTT. This sequence encodes CASSFCQDNQPQHF.

This chain links TRBV30 with TRBJ1-2, with a tentative D call TRBD1 (6 bases). Trimming shortened V by 2 bases and J by 6 bases, and 13 bases separated the two germline ends. CDR3 length: 13 residues. In germline, CDR1 is GTSNPN, CDR2 SVGIG (reference sequence). The CDR3 protein is CAWSMRGADGYTF. CDR3 DNA: TGTGCCTGGAGTATGAGGGGGGCCGATGGCTACACCTTC.